This T cell receptor (beta chain) was obtained from a study of control samples from healthy donors and cancer patients. Trimming took 3 bases from V and 5 from J; bases not matched to a gene: 6. CDR1 is SGHRS, CDR2 YFSETQ, per germline. The CDR3 consists of 15 residues. Method: immunoSEQ multiplex PCR; TCRdb's copy keeps in-frame clones and lacks some. This sample has 110,000 or so clones, with 89% found just once. This sequence was found in a man in his fifties or sixties in good health. The sample consisted of blood. This sequence joins TRBV5-1 and TRBJ1-4; 8 bases agree with TRBD1. CDR3 amino acids: CASSSGQGGNEKLFF. Here the CDR3 DNA reads TGCGCCAGCAGCTCCGGACAGGGTGGGAATGAAAAACTGTTTTTT.